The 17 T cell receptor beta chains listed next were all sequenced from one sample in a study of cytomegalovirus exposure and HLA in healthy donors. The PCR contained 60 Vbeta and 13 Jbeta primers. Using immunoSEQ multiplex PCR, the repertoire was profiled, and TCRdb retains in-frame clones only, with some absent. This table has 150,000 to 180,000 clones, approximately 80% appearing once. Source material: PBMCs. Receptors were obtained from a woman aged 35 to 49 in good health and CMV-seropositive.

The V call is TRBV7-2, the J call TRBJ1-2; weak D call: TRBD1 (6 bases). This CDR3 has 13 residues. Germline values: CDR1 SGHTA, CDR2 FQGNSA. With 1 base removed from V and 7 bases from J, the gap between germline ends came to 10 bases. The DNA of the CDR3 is TGTGCCAGCAGCTTAGACAGGGATGCTGGCTACACCTTC. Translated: CASSLDRDAGYTF.

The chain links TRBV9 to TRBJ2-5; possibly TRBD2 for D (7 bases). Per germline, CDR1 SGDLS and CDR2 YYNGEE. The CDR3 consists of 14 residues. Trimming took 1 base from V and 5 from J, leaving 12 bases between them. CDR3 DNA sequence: TGTGCCAGCAGCGTACGGGGGGCCGGGGAGACCCAGTACTTC. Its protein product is CASSVRGAGETQYF.

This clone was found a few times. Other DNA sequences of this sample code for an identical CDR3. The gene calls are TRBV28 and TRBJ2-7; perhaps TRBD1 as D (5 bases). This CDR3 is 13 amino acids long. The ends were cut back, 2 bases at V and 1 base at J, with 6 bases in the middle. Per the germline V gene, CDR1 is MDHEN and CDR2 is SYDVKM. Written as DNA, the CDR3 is TGTGCCAGCAGTTTACAGGGATCCTACGAGCAGTACTTC. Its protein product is CASSLQGSYEQYF.

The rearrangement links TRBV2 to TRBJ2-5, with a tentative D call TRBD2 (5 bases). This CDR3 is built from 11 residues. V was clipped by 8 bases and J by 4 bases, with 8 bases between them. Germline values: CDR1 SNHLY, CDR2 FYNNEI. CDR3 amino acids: CASPGIETQYF. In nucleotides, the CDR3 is TGTGCCAGCCCGGGGATAGAGACCCAGTACTTC.

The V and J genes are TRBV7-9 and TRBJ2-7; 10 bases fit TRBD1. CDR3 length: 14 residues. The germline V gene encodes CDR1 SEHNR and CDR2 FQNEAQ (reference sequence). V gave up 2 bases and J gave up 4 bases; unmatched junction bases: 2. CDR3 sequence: CASSLPGQGYEQYF. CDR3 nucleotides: TGTGCCAGCAGCTTACCGGGACAGGGGTACGAGCAGTACTTC.

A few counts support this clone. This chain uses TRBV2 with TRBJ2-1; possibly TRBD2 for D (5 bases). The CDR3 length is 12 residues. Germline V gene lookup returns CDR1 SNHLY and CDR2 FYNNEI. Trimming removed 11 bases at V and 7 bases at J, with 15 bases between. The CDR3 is CADTFGGNEQFF. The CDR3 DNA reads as TGTGCCGACACTTTTGGCGGGAATGAGCAGTTCTTC.

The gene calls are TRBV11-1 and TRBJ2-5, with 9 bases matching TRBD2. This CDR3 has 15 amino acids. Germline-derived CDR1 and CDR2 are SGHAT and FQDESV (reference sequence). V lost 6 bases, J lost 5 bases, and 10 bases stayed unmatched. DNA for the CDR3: TGTGCCAGCAGGAATAGCGGGAGAGACGGGGAGACCCAGTACTTC. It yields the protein CASRNSGRDGETQYF.

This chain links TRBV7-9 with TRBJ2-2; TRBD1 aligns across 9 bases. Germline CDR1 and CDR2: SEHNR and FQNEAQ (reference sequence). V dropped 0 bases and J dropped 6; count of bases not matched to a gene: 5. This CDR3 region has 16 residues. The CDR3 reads CASSLAEDRGAGELFF. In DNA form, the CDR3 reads TGTGCCAGCAGCTTAGCAGAGGACAGGGGCGCCGGGGAGCTGTTTTTT. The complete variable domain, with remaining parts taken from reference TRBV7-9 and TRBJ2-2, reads DTGVSQNPRHKITKRGQNVTFRCDPISEHNRLYWYRQTLGQGPEFLTYFQNEAQLEKSRLLSDRFSAERPKGSFSTLEIQRTEQGDSAMYLCASSLAEDRGAGELFFGEGSRLTVL.

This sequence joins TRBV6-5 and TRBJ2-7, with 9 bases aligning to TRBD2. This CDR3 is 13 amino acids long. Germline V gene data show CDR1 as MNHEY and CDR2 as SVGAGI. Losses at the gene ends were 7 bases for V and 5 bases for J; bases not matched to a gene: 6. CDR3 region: CASTNGGRDEQYF. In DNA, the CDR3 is TGTGCCAGCACCAATGGCGGGAGGGACGAGCAGTACTTC.

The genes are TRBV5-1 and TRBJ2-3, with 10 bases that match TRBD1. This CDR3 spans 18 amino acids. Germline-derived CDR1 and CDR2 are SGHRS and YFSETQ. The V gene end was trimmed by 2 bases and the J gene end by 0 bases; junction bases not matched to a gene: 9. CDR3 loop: CASSLGDRGPLSTDTQYF. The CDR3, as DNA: TGCGCCAGCAGCTTAGGAGACAGGGGGCCCCTAAGCACAGATACGCAGTATTTT. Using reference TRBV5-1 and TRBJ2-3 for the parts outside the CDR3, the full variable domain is KAGVTQTPRYLIKTRGQQVTLSCSPISGHRSVSWYQQTPGQGLQFLFEYFSETQRNKGNFPGRFSGRQFSNSRSEMNVSTLELGDSALYLCASSLGDRGPLSTDTQYFGPGTRLTVL.

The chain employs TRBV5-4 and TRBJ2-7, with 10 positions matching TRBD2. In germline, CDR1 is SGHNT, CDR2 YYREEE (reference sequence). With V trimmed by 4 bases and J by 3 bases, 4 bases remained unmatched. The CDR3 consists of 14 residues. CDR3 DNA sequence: TGTGCCAGCAGCGAACTAGCGGGAAGCTACGAGCAGTACTTC. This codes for CASSELAGSYEQYF. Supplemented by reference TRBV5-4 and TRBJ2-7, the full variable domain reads ETGVTQSPTHLIKTRGQQVTLRCSSQSGHNTVSWYQQALGQGPQFIFQYYREEENGRGNFPPRFSGLQFPNYSSELNVNALELDDSALYLCASSELAGSYEQYFGPGTRLTVT.

The CDR3: CASSLARGGSEKLFF. CDR3 nucleotides: TGTGCCAGCAGCTTAGCCCGGGGCGGGAGTGAAAAACTGTTTTTT. V usage is TRBV7-8 and J usage is TRBJ1-4; D is perhaps TRBD1 (5 bases). Trimming took off 0 bases at V and 7 bases at J, with 12 bases between the two ends. This CDR3 has 15 residues. Germline V gene lookup returns CDR1 SGHVS and CDR2 FQNEAQ.

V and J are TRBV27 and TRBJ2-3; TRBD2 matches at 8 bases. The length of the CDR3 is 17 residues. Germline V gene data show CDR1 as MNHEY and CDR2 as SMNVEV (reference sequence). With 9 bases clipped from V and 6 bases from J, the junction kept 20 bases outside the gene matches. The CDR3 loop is CASARGAGATGHDTQYF. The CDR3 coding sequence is TGTGCCAGTGCCCGGGGAGCGGGGGCCACCGGGCATGATACGCAGTATTTT.

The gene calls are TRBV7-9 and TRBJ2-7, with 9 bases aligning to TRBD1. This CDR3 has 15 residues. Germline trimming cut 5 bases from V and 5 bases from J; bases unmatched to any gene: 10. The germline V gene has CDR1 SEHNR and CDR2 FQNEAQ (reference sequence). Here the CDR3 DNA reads TGTGCCAGCAGCGCCCAGGGACAGGGCAGGAACGAGCAGTACTTC. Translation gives CASSAQGQGRNEQYF.

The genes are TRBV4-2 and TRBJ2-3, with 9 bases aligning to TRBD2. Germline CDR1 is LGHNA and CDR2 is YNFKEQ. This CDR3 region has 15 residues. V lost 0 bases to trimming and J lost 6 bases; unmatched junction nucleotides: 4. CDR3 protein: CASSQDSGSEDTQYF. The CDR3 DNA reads TGTGCCAGCAGCCAAGATAGCGGGAGTGAGGATACGCAGTATTTT.

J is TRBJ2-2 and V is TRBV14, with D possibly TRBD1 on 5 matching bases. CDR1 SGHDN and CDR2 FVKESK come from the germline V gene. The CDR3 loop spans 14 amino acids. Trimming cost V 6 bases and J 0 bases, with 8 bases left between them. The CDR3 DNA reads TGTGCCAGCAGGTTAGGGGCGAACACCGGGGAGCTGTTTTTT. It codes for CASRLGANTGELFF. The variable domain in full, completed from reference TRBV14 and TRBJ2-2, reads EAGVTQFPSHSVIEKGQTVTLRCDPISGHDNLYWYRRVMGKEIKFLLHFVKESKQDESGMPNNRFLAERTGGTYSTLKVQPAELEDSGVYFCASRLGANTGELFFGEGSRLTVL.

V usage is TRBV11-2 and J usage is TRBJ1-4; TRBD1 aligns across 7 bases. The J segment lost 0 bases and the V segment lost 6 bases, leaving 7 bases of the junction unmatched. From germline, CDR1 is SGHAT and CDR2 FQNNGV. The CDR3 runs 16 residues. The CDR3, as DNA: TGTGCCAGCAGTAAAACAGGGGTGGCAACTAATGAAAAACTGTTTTTT. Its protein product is CASSKTGVATNEKLFF.